Below are 12 T cell receptor beta chains sequenced from a single sample in a study of shared clonotypes between healthy human individuals. TCRdb keeps only in-frame clones here, not all; method: immunoSEQ multiplex PCR. The table lists 1,100,000 or so clones, approximately 78% of them singletons, with about 0.52% in the top ten. The sample was memory CD4+ T cells from PBMCs. Noted subset: CD45RA-negative fraction. These receptors were taken from a man aged 18 to 35 in good health. Some clones in this sample may be carry-over from other donors' samples.

The V call is TRBV6-6, the J call TRBJ2-7; 9 bases agree with TRBD1. This CDR3 comprises 14 residues. Germline CDR1 reads MNHNY; CDR2 reads SVGAGI (reference sequence). The V segment lost 10 bases and the J segment 2 bases; nucleotides outside the gene matches: 9. In DNA form, the CDR3 reads TGTGCCACCAAGGGGACAGGGTTTACCTACGAGCAGTACTTC. Protein sequence: CATKGTGFTYEQYF.

The rearrangement joins TRBV10-3 to TRBJ1-4; 7 bases agree with TRBD1. Germline V gene lookup returns CDR1 ENHRY and CDR2 SYGVKD. The junction had 3 bases not matched to a gene; V was cut back by 6 bases and J by 2 bases. The CDR3 runs to 14 residues. CDR3 sequence (DNA): TGTGCCATCAGGAGGGACAGTACTAATGAAAAACTGTTTTTT. Translation gives CAIRRDSTNEKLFF.

This sequence joins TRBV6-5 and TRBJ1-2; TRBD1 matches at 7 bases. The CDR3 contains 13 residues. Germline trimming cut 6 bases from V and 4 bases from J; bases unmatched to any gene: 5. The V gene's germline CDR1 is MNHEY and CDR2 SVGAGI. CDR3 coding DNA: TGTGCCAGCAGCAACAGGGGACTCTATGGCTACACCTTC. Protein sequence: CASSNRGLYGYTF.

As for this clone: One end of the junction is discordant with germline, which a read error may explain. This chain uses TRBV7-2 with TRBJ2-5; D could derive from TRBD1 or TRBD2 (7 bases each). The germline gives CDR1 SGHTA, CDR2 FQGNSA. This CDR3 is built from 15 residues. The CDR3, as DNA: TGTGCCAGCAGTTTAGGGGGCGGGAGCTGGGAGACCCAGTACTTC. Protein product: CASSLGGGSWETQYF. Drawing the rest from reference TRBV7-2 and TRBJ2-5, the complete variable domain is GAGVSQSPSNKVTEKGKDVELRCDPISGHTALYWYRQSLGQGLEFLIYFQGNSAPDKSGLPSDRFSAERTGGSVSTLTIQRTQQEDSAVYLCASSLGGGSWETQYFGPGTRLLVL.

This clone was counted many times. The J gene is TRBJ2-6, the V gene TRBV7-9; perhaps TRBD2 as D (5 bases). Germline V CDR1 and CDR2: SEHNR, FQNEAQ (reference sequence). Trimming shortened V by 5 bases and J by 1 base, and 6 bases separated the two germline ends. The CDR3 runs 14 residues. CDR3 amino acids: CASSRESGANVLTF. CDR3 DNA: TGTGCCAGCAGCAGGGAGTCTGGGGCCAACGTCCTGACTTTC.

This clone was observed a single time. J is TRBJ1-2 and V is TRBV7-9, with D hard to call. Trimming took 2 bases from V and 0 from J, leaving 10 bases between them. CDR1 and CDR2 from the germline V gene are SEHNR and FQNEAQ (reference sequence). This CDR3 comprises 15 residues. The CDR3 protein is CASSLRAESNYGYTF. The CDR3 DNA is TGTGCCAGCAGCTTAAGGGCAGAATCTAACTATGGCTACACCTTC.

The table lists this clone with a count of one. The rearrangement links TRBV4-3 to TRBJ1-1; D remains unclear. CDR3 length: 14 amino acids. The V and J ends lost 0 bases and 0 bases respectively, with 5 bases between them. Germline loops: CDR1 LGHNA, CDR2 YSLEER. CDR3 sequence (DNA): TGCGCCAGCAGCCAAGATCAGTTGAACACTGAAGCTTTCTTT. Translating gives CASSQDQLNTEAFF.

In its sample, this clone was seen a few times. The chain has TRBV7-2 and TRBJ1-2, with 8 bases that match TRBD1. The CDR3 length is 15 residues. V was pared by 1 base and J by 1 base, with 2 bases of the junction left unmatched. From germline, CDR1 is SGHTA and CDR2 FQGNSA. CDR3 protein: CASSLVGQGNYGYTF. The DNA for the CDR3 is TGTGCCAGCAGCTTAGTTGGACAGGGTAACTATGGCTACACCTTC.

This CDR3 is CASSLIGYEQYF. DNA of the CDR3: TGCGCCAGCAGCTTGATAGGGTACGAGCAGTACTTC. The chain recombines TRBV5-1 with TRBJ2-7; D is uncertain. V was shortened by 1 base and J by 4 bases, with 6 bases between the two germline ends. Germline CDR1 is SGHRS and CDR2 is YFSETQ. The CDR3 extends over 12 amino acids.

The V call is TRBV9, the J call TRBJ2-7; D is unclear. With 4 bases removed from V and 1 base from J, the gap between germline ends came to 12 bases. CDR1 and CDR2 (germline): SGDLS, YYNGEE. CDR3 length: 14 amino acids. Written as DNA, the CDR3 is TGTGCCAGCAGCCCCAGACCAGAGTCCTACGAGCAGTACTTC. Its protein is CASSPRPESYEQYF.

Written as DNA, the CDR3 is TGTGCCAGCAGTGATTGGCAGGGGGATTTTAATGAGCAGTTCTTC. Protein sequence: CASSDWQGDFNEQFF. The chain recombines TRBV2 with TRBJ2-1; 7 bases fit TRBD1. The CDR3 has 15 amino acids. Germline lookup yields CDR1 SNHLY and CDR2 FYNNEI. V lost 3 bases and J lost 7; bases outside the gene matches: 9.

The chain employs TRBV30 and TRBJ2-2; tentative D call: TRBD2 (6 bases). Germline loops: CDR1 GTSNPN, CDR2 SVGIG (reference sequence). The CDR3 contains 15 residues. V shed 6 bases and J shed 4 bases, with 18 bases lying between them. CDR3 region: CACDDSGVGTGELFF. CDR3 sequence (DNA): TGTGCCTGTGACGACTCGGGAGTAGGCACCGGGGAGCTGTTTTTT. Full variable domain (rest looked up from reference TRBV30 and TRBJ2-2): SQTIHQWPATLVQPVGSPLSLECTVEGTSNPNLYWYRQAAGRGLQLLFYSVGIGQISSEVPQNLSASRPQDRQFILSSKKLLLSDSGFYLCACDDSGVGTGELFFGEGSRLTVL.